A single sample is the source of the 27 T cell receptor beta chains below, sequenced in a study of blood T cell repertoires in COVID-19. Clones were sequenced by immunoSEQ multiplex PCR, and TCRdb holds only the in-frame ones, with some missing. The sample includes fewer than 200,000 clones, roughly 84% of them seen just once. Sample: PBMCs or T cells enriched from blood (not recorded which). These receptors originate from a woman aged 30 to 39 who had been exposed to COVID-19.

This sequence joins TRBV7-2 and TRBJ1-1; D remains unclear. The CDR3 has 13 amino acids. Germline V gene lookup returns CDR1 SGHTA and CDR2 FQGNSA. V was pared by 4 bases and J by 0 bases, with 6 bases between. CDR3 region: CASSYPVNTEAFF. The CDR3 nucleotides are TGTGCCAGCAGCTATCCAGTGAACACTGAAGCTTTCTTT.

The V call is TRBV27, the J call TRBJ1-2, with D possibly matching TRBD1 (6 bases). V gave up 6 bases and J gave up 0 bases, with 17 bases separating them. The CDR3 length is 16 residues. The germline V gene has CDR1 MNHEY and CDR2 SMNVEV (reference sequence). CDR3 amino acids: CASRSVTGLANYGYTF. CDR3 nucleotides: TGTGCCAGCAGATCAGTGACAGGTTTAGCTAACTATGGCTACACCTTC.

A few counts support this clone. The gene calls are TRBV18 and TRBJ1-2, with 11 bases matching TRBD1. The CDR3 covers 21 residues. From germline, CDR1 is KGHSH and CDR2 LQKENI. After removal of 4 bases from V and 2 bases from J, the junction contained 21 bases not matched to a gene. The CDR3 loop reads CASSLDRGQLTEWDGNYGYTF. CDR3 sequence (DNA): TGTGCCAGCTCACTGGACAGGGGGCAACTGACAGAATGGGATGGAAACTATGGCTACACCTTC.

The chain is built from TRBV9 and TRBJ2-2, with TRBD1 matching over 9 bases. The CDR3 runs to 16 residues. Germline V gives CDR1 SGDLS, CDR2 YYNGEE. V was clipped by 0 bases and J by 4 bases; unmatched bases: 4. CDR3: CASSVAGTGSTGELFF. CDR3 coding DNA: TGTGCCAGCAGCGTAGCCGGGACAGGGTCCACCGGGGAGCTGTTTTTT.

This chain connects TRBV7-6 to TRBJ2-3, with a weak D call TRBD2 (6 bases). This CDR3 has 16 amino acids. V lost 1 base, J lost 3 bases, and 14 bases lay in between. Looked up from germline, CDR1 is SGHVS and CDR2 is FNYEAQ. The CDR3 DNA reads as TGTGCCAGCAGCTTAGGCCGTGGGGGGTATACAGATACGCAGTATTTT. Protein: CASSLGRGGYTDTQYF.

Concerning this clone: The junction differs from germline at one of its ends, possibly a read error. This sequence joins TRBV27 and TRBJ1-5, with 8 bases that match TRBD1. Germline V gene lookup returns CDR1 MNHEY and CDR2 SMNVEV (reference sequence). CDR3 length equals 11 residues. CDR3 sequence: CTRQGCQPQHF. The CDR3 DNA is TGCACAAGACAGGGGTGTCAGCCCCAGCATTTT.

The V call is TRBV10-3, the J call TRBJ1-3; maybe TRBD1 (6 bases). The CDR3 is made up of 15 amino acids. Between the trimmed V and J ends, which lost 3 bases and 0 bases, there was a span of 9 bases. CDR1 and CDR2 from the germline V gene are ENHRY and SYGVKD. The CDR3 DNA reads as TGTGCCATCAGTGAAACAGGGAGCTCTGGAAACACCATATATTTT. The encoded protein is CAISETGSSGNTIYF.

Only a few counts were recorded for this clone. V usage is TRBV7-9 and J usage is TRBJ1-2; D uncertain. Germline V gene data show CDR1 as SEHNR and CDR2 as FQNEAQ (reference sequence). The CDR3 is 13 residues long. V lost 8 bases, J lost 4 bases, and 14 bases lay in between. CDR3 DNA: TGTGCCAGCCGGATCGGACGGGGCTATGGCTACACCTTC. This codes for CASRIGRGYGYTF.

The chain couples TRBV12-3 or TRBV12-4 to TRBJ2-1, with 7 bases identical to TRBD1. V trimming: 6 bases; J trimming: 6 bases; junction bases outside the gene matches: 5. The CDR3 has 13 residues. The CDR3 DNA follows: TGTGCCAGCAGGATAACAGGGGCCAATGAGCAGTTCTTC. Amino acids: CASRITGANEQFF.

The genes are TRBV20-1 and TRBJ2-3; TRBD2 matches at 9 bases. The germline V gene encodes CDR1 DFQATT and CDR2 SNEGSKA (reference sequence). The ends lost 3 bases at V and 5 bases at J; junction bases unmatched: 9. This CDR3 has 15 residues. CDR3 nucleotide sequence: TGCAGTGCTAGTACGGCGGGGGGGCTTAGAGATACGCAGTATTTT. Translated, it gives CSASTAGGLRDTQYF.

This chain links TRBV3-1 (or the pseudogene TRBV3-2) with TRBJ1-4; 7 bases map to TRBD1. Germline assignment: CDR1 LGHDT and CDR2 YNNKEL (reference sequence). V shed 1 base, J shed 8 bases, and the junction held 4 bases outside the gene matches. The CDR3 consists of 14 residues. The DNA of the CDR3 is TGTGCCAGCAGCCAAGGGAAGGGGGCGGAAAAACTGTTTTTT. This encodes CASSQGKGAEKLFF.

The chain links TRBV19 to TRBJ1-4; no reliable D call. With 8 bases removed from V and 7 bases from J, the gap between germline ends came to 14 bases. CDR3 length: 13 residues. Germline CDR1 is LNHDA and CDR2 is SQIVND (reference sequence). The CDR3: CASGTGIGEKLFF. The CDR3 DNA reads TGTGCCAGTGGTACGGGGATAGGTGAAAAACTGTTTTTT.

V gene TRBV2 combines with J gene TRBJ2-7; tentative D call: TRBD2 (5 bases). CDR3 length: 18 residues. Germline V gene lookup returns CDR1 SNHLY and CDR2 FYNNEI. V lost 2 bases to trimming and J lost 0 bases, with 20 bases between them. The CDR3 reads CASSERLGLGDSSYEQYF. The CDR3 bases are TGTGCCAGCAGTGAAAGACTGGGATTGGGAGATAGCTCCTACGAGCAGTACTTC.

This clone was picked up a small number of times. J is TRBJ2-5 and V is TRBV6-2 or TRBV6-3; 13 bases are a match to TRBD2. The CDR3 length is 16 residues. The germline gives CDR1 MNHEY, CDR2 SVGEGT. After removal of 4 bases from V and 2 bases from J, the junction contained 4 bases not matched to a gene. CDR3 region: CASSWTSGGHQETQYF. In nucleotides, the CDR3 is TGTGCCAGCAGTTGGACTAGCGGGGGACATCAAGAGACCCAGTACTTC.

V usage is TRBV2 and J usage is TRBJ1-1; D is unresolved. The CDR3 is made up of 14 amino acids. Trimming took off 7 bases at V and 0 bases at J, with 12 bases between the two ends. CDR1 SNHLY and CDR2 FYNNEI come from the germline V gene. The CDR3 sequence is CASTGGEMNTEAFF. DNA for the CDR3: TGTGCCAGCACCGGCGGGGAAATGAACACTGAAGCTTTCTTT.

The V and J genes are TRBV11-2 and TRBJ1-4; D uncertain. This CDR3 is 16 amino acids long. Between the trimmed V and J ends, which lost 1 base and 8 bases, there was a span of 17 bases. CDR1 and CDR2 from the germline V gene are SGHAT and FQNNGV. The CDR3 sequence: CASSLGPGQIEEKLFF. CDR3 DNA sequence: TGTGCCAGCAGCTTAGGGCCAGGCCAGATCGAGGAAAAACTGTTTTTT.

The table lists this clone with many counts. CDR3 sequence: CASSAQSGGAADTQYF. The CDR3 nucleotides are TGTGCCAGCAGTGCACAAAGCGGGGGGGCCGCAGATACGCAGTATTTT. The gene calls are TRBV6-4 and TRBJ2-3; 10 positions agree with TRBD2. Unmatched junction bases numbered 8, after V lost 4 bases and J lost 4 bases. Germline CDR1 is MRHNA and CDR2 is SNTAGT. The CDR3 is made up of 16 amino acids.

The genes are TRBV7-9 and TRBJ2-1; possibly TRBD1 for D (7 bases). The germline V gene encodes CDR1 SEHNR and CDR2 FQNEAQ (reference sequence). The CDR3 contains 18 residues. V gave up 6 bases and J gave up 2 bases, with 23 bases separating them. The CDR3, as DNA: TGTGCCAGCAGGGGGGGCCCTGCGGGACAGACCACCTACAATGAGCAGTTCTTC. Encoded protein: CASRGGPAGQTTYNEQFF.

V usage is TRBV18 and J usage is TRBJ1-1; 10 positions agree with TRBD1. J lost 1 base, V lost 2 bases, and 4 bases had no gene match. The germline V gene has CDR1 KGHSH and CDR2 LQKENI. This CDR3 has 16 residues. For the CDR3, the DNA is TGTGCCAGCTCACCAGGGACAGGGGTTCAGAACACTGAAGCTTTCTTT. This codes for CASSPGTGVQNTEAFF.

The chain couples TRBV12-5 to TRBJ1-2; 7 positions match TRBD1. Germline V CDR1 and CDR2: LGHNT, FRNRAP. With V trimmed by 3 bases and J by 3 bases, 7 bases remained unmatched. The CDR3 totals 15 residues. The CDR3 DNA reads TGTGCTAGTGGTTTACTTGACAGGGATGACTATGGCTACACCTTC. Its translation: CASGLLDRDDYGYTF.

The chain joins TRBV3-1 (or the pseudogene TRBV3-2) to TRBJ1-2; D call uncertain. Per germline, CDR1 LGHDT and CDR2 YNNKEL (reference sequence). CDR3 length: 15 amino acids. V was cut by 1 base and J by 8 bases, with 17 bases left in between. The DNA of the CDR3 is TGTGCCAGCAGCCAAGGACCGGGTCCCGCGGGGGGCTACACCTTC. This encodes CASSQGPGPAGGYTF.

J is TRBJ2-5 and V is TRBV2, with D perhaps TRBD1 (6 bases). The CDR3 totals 14 residues. The germline V and J ends were trimmed by 6 bases and 1 base, with 12 bases remaining between them. Germline values: CDR1 SNHLY, CDR2 FYNNEI. The chain's CDR3 is CASRTGPIQETQYF. The DNA of the CDR3 is TGTGCCAGCAGAACAGGGCCTATCCAAGAGACCCAGTACTTC.

The rearrangement joins TRBV7-2 to TRBJ2-7, with 13 bases lining up with TRBD2. The V segment lost 5 bases and the J segment 4 bases; nucleotides outside the gene matches: 2. The CDR3 spans 14 residues. Germline CDR1 SGHTA, CDR2 FQGNSA. CDR3 sequence: CASSEGLAGYEQYF. The CDR3 coding sequence is TGTGCCAGCAGCGAGGGACTAGCGGGGTACGAGCAGTACTTC.

This chain connects TRBV12-3 or TRBV12-4 to TRBJ2-4; D may be TRBD1 (6 bases). The CDR3 spans 13 residues. V was pared by 1 base and J by 8 bases, with 9 bases between. As DNA, the CDR3 is TGTGCCAGCAGTTTAGGACAGGCGGACATTCAGTACTTC. The encoded protein is CASSLGQADIQYF.

CDR3 protein: CATSDPRQGTTGELFF. CDR3 nucleotide sequence: TGTGCCACCAGTGATCCCAGACAGGGTACCACCGGGGAGCTGTTTTTT. This chain uses TRBV24-1 with TRBJ2-2, with 7 bases lining up with TRBD1. V was pared by 3 bases and J by 4 bases, with 7 bases of the junction left unmatched. The CDR3 is 16 amino acids. CDR1 KGHDR and CDR2 SFDVKD come from the germline V gene.

This chain joins TRBV10-3 and TRBJ1-5; D gene ambiguous. This CDR3 region has 12 residues. Looked up from germline, CDR1 is ENHRY and CDR2 is SYGVKD. Trimming removed 2 bases at V and 5 bases at J, with 4 bases between. The CDR3 is CAISEPDQPQHF. CDR3 sequence (DNA): TGTGCCATCAGTGAGCCGGATCAGCCCCAGCATTTT.

This sequence joins TRBV7-2 and TRBJ1-2, with unresolved D. The CDR3 runs to 14 residues. Trimming shortened V by 2 bases and J by 6 bases, and 13 bases separated the two germline ends. Germline V gene data show CDR1 as SGHTA and CDR2 as FQGNSA. The CDR3 region is CASSLSPGAHGYTF. The CDR3 nucleotides read TGTGCCAGCAGCTTATCCCCGGGTGCTCATGGCTACACCTTC.